This is a list of T cell receptor beta chains from one sample in a study of beta chain features in type 1 diabetes. Clones were read by immunoSEQ multiplex PCR, and TCRdb kept only the in-frame ones, dropping some. The table includes 150,000 to 200,000 clones, about 9% detected once. Sequenced sample: central memory CD4+ T cells from blood. These receptors were obtained from a woman aged 18-35 years with type 1 diabetes. The CDR3 runs from the conserved cysteine through the conserved F or W. Fields, in order: D gene, V gene, clone size, J gene, CDR3 DNA, CDR3 protein. The D gene is left open where the match is weak. Expanded clones are given a class, and other clones once, few, many or no size at all.

>TRBD2|TRBV5-4|-|TRBJ2-7
TGTGCCAGCAGCGACCGACTAGCGGGAGGGTACGAGCAGTACTTC
CASSDRLAGGYEQYF
>-|TRBV5-4|once|TRBJ2-3
TGTGCCACCGTCGAGGACAGTGCCACAGATACGCAGTATTTT
CATVEDSATDTQYF
>TRBD2|TRBV2|-|TRBJ2-3
TGTGCCAGCAGGGAGCGGGGAAGCACAGATACGCAGTATTTT
CASRERGSTDTQYF
>-|TRBV7-2|few|TRBJ1-1
TGTGCCAGCAGCGCACCAGAGGCGCGGGGCACTGAAGCTTTCTTT
CASSAPEARGTEAFF
>TRBD2|TRBV29-1|few|TRBJ2-7
TGCAGCGTTGAAGGTGGACTAGCGGGAGGGAACTACGAGCAGTACTTC
CSVEGGLAGGNYEQYF
>TRBD2|TRBV30|few|TRBJ2-3
TGTGCCTGGAGTGTTCTAGCGGCGGGAGATACGCAGTATTTT
CAWSVLAAGDTQYF
>-|TRBV6-5|-|TRBJ2-1
TGTGCCAGCAGTGGGTTGGGACAACTGAATGAGCAGTTCTTC
CASSGLGQLNEQFF
>-|TRBV11-3|few|TRBJ2-1
TGTGCCAGCAGCTCCTCTAGAAACAATGAGCAGTTCTTC
CASSSSRNNEQFF
>-|TRBV7-2|-|TRBJ2-7
TGTGCCAGCAGCTCCTCGCGGGTTTACGAGCAGTACTTC
CASSSSRVYEQYF
>-|TRBV28|-|TRBJ2-5
TGTGCCAGCAGGCAGGTTAGCCAAGAGACCCAGTACTTC
CASRQVSQETQYF
>TRBD1|TRBV6-5|-|TRBJ2-2
TGTGCCAGCAGAGGACAGGGATCGGCCACCGGGGAGCTGTTTTTT
CASRGQGSATGELFF
>TRBD1|TRBV18|-|TRBJ2-7
TGTGCCAGCTCACCAGGGACAGGGGTTTTCTTCGAGCAGTACTTC
CASSPGTGVFFEQYF
>-|TRBV2|few|TRBJ2-2
TGTGCCAGCAGTGGTAGGGGGGGACCCACCGGGGAGCTGTTTTTT
CASSGRGGPTGELFF
>-|TRBV30|-|TRBJ2-7
TGTGCCTGGAGTCGGCTAGCTCGGGAGCAGTACTTC
CAWSRLAREQYF
>-|TRBV7-2|few|TRBJ1-4
TGTGCCAGCAGCTTAGGTGGCAGGGTGGATGAAAAACTGTTTTTT
CASSLGGRVDEKLFF
>-|TRBV11-2|-|TRBJ1-5
TGTGCCAGCAGCTTATCGAGACAAAATCAGCCCCAGCATTTT
CASSLSRQNQPQHF
>-|TRBV9|few|TRBJ2-3
TGTGCCAGCAGCGTAATGAGCGCTAGCACAGATACGCAGTATTTT
CASSVMSASTDTQYF
>-|TRBV28|-|TRBJ2-7
TGTGCCAGCAGGTCCGTCTACGAGCAGTACTTC
CASRSVYEQYF
>-|TRBV9|few|TRBJ2-3
TGTGCCAGCAGCTCCCGGCCCGGGGAGGCAGATACGCAGTATTTT
CASSSRPGEADTQYF
>-|TRBV9|-|TRBJ2-5
TGTGCCAGCAGCGAGGCGGAGGGTTACCAAGAGACCCAGTACTTC
CASSEAEGYQETQYF
>TRBD1|TRBV5-1|-|TRBJ1-6
TGCGCCAGCAGTTCCGGACAGGGGGCGCGAAATTCACCCCTCCACTTT
CASSSGQGARNSPLHF
>TRBD2|TRBV30|-|TRBJ2-3
TGTGCCTGGAGACCGTACGGGAGGTCCCTCACAGATACGCAGTATTTT
CAWRPYGRSLTDTQYF
>-|TRBV30|-|TRBJ2-7
TGTGCCTGGAGCAGCGACCCTGGTGCAGCCTGTGGGCAGTACTTC
CAWSSDPGAACGQYF
>-|TRBV9|-|TRBJ2-7
TGTGCCAGCATCACTAGCTTTGAGCAGTACTTC
CASITSFEQYF
>-|TRBV5-1|-|TRBJ1-1
TGCGCCAGCAGCCCTACCGACAGCACCCTTGAAGCTTTCTTT
CASSPTDSTLEAFF
>-|TRBV5-6|-|TRBJ2-1
TGTGCCAGCAGCTGGACGGGGTATGAGCAGTTCTTC
CASSWTGYEQFF
>-|TRBV7-9|-|TRBJ2-2
TGTGCCAGCAGCAACAGAAGAGGGGGAAGCACCGGGGAGCTGTTTTTT
CASSNRRGGSTGELFF
>-|TRBV6-6|few|TRBJ2-1
TGTGCCAGCAGTCGACAGTCCTACAATGAGCAGTTCTTC
CASSRQSYNEQFF
>-|TRBV14|few|TRBJ2-7
TGTGCCAGCAGCCACCTGGGCTCTGGCGAGCAGTACTTC
CASSHLGSGEQYF
>-|TRBV10-2|-|TRBJ2-5
TGCGCCAGCGAGCGGGCTCGAGGGGAGACCCAGTACTTC
CASERARGETQYF
>TRBD2|TRBV11-2|few|TRBJ2-1
TGTGCCAGCAGCAATCTAGCGGGCAATGAGCAGTTCTTC
CASSNLAGNEQFF
>TRBD2|TRBV19|-|TRBJ2-7
TGTGCCAGTAGTATACCAGGTAGCGGGGGAATCAAGGGGCAGTACTTC
CASSIPGSGGIKGQYF
>-|TRBV19|-|TRBJ2-1
TGTGCCAGTACCCCCAGAGGGAATACCTACAATGAGCAGTTCTTC
CASTPRGNTYNEQFF
>-|TRBV5-1|-|TRBJ1-2
TGCGCCAGCAGCTTGGATCACAACAGCTATGGCTACACCTTC
CASSLDHNSYGYTF
>-|TRBV6-6|-|TRBJ1-5
TGTGCCAGCAGCCTAGAGGGGGGGTACAATCAGCCCCAGCATTTT
CASSLEGGYNQPQHF
>TRBD1|TRBV5-1|few|TRBJ1-6
TGCGCCAGCAGCTTGGGGGCGGGACAGAATTCACCCCTCCACTTT
CASSLGAGQNSPLHF
>TRBD2|TRBV7-8|-|TRBJ2-3
TGTGCCAGCAGCCCGCAAGCGGGAGAGACAGATACGCAGTATTTT
CASSPQAGETDTQYF
>TRBD2|TRBV7-6|-|TRBJ2-5
TGTGCCAGCAGCCCCGGAAGCGGGAGAGAGACCCAGTACTTC
CASSPGSGRETQYF
>-|TRBV11-2|few|TRBJ1-1
TGTGCCAGCAGCCGGTGGGGGGGAACGGACACTGAAGCTTTCTTT
CASSRWGGTDTEAFF
>TRBD2|TRBV29-1|-|TRBJ2-7
TGCAGCGCCCTGTGGGGGGGGGAGCAGTACTTC
CSALWGGEQYF
>-|TRBV29-1|-|TRBJ1-3
TGCAGCGCCACAGGGAAGTCGGGGAACACCATATATTTT
CSATGKSGNTIYF
>-|TRBV10-3|few|TRBJ2-3
TGTGCCATCAGTGAGTCGAGGGCTTATAGCACAGATACGCAGTATTTT
CAISESRAYSTDTQYF
>-|TRBV6-5|-|TRBJ1-1
TGTGCCAGCAGCAACCTTGGCGAAGCTTTCTTT
CASSNLGEAFF
>TRBD1|TRBV6-6|-|TRBJ2-7
TGTGCCAGCAGACGACAGGGTAGCGCCTACGAGCAGTACTTC
CASRRQGSAYEQYF
>TRBD1|TRBV7-2|few|TRBJ1-4
TGTGCCAGCAGCCCAGGACAGGGCAGTGAAAAACTGTTTTTT
CASSPGQGSEKLFF
>-|TRBV4-3|-|TRBJ1-5
TGCGCCAGCAGCCAAGATTGGTCGGGGAATCAGCCCCAGCATTTT
CASSQDWSGNQPQHF